A selection of T cell receptor beta chains follows, all from one sample in a study of cytomegalovirus exposure and HLA in healthy donors. Sequencing was performed with immunoSEQ multiplex PCR; in TCRdb, only in-frame clones are kept and a portion is missing. The sample has about 55,000 clones, 65% to 85% seen once. Input material: PBMCs. The source of these receptors is a man aged 25-45 years in good health and CMV-seronegative. Both conserved end residues are part of each CDR3. Each record gives: CDR3 DNA, CDR3 protein, clone size, J gene, V gene, D gene. D genes are given only for firm matches. Some rows have no size entry. The others give once, few or many, or a class for an expanded clone.

DNA: TGTGCCAGCAGTGAATCACTCACAGTCCAAGAGACCCAGTACTTC
CDR3: CASSESLTVQETQYF
size: .
J: TRBJ2-5
V: TRBV6-1
D: .

DNA: TGTGCCAGCAGCTACGGACAGAACTCCTACGAGCAGTACTTC
CDR3: CASSYGQNSYEQYF
size: .
J: TRBJ2-7
V: TRBV7-2
D: .

DNA: TGTGCCAGCAGTCCTCCGACAGGAATGGATGGCTACACCTTC
CDR3: CASSPPTGMDGYTF
size: .
J: TRBJ1-2
V: TRBV28
D: .

DNA: TGTGCCTGGAACCTGGGCGGCGGGAGCAGCTACGAGCAGTACTTC
CDR3: CAWNLGGGSSYEQYF
size: few
J: TRBJ2-7
V: TRBV30
D: TRBD2

DNA: TGTGCCAGTAGTATAGATCGAGGACTTAGCAAAATGAAGCAGTTCTTC
CDR3: CASSIDRGLSKMKQFF
size: once
J: TRBJ2-1
V: TRBV19
D: .

DNA: TGTGCCAGCAGCCCGAAATCCAGGGGGCCCCCGGGTGGCTACACCTTC
CDR3: CASSPKSRGPPGGYTF
size: .
J: TRBJ1-2
V: TRBV9
D: TRBD1

DNA: TGCGCCAGTAGTACGAACAGACATAGTGGAAACACCATATATTTT
CDR3: CASSTNRHSGNTIYF
size: once
J: TRBJ1-3
V: TRBV19
D: .

DNA: TGTGCCAGCAGTGCTTCTGGGGCCAACGTCCTGACTTTC
CDR3: CASSASGANVLTF
size: .
J: TRBJ2-6
V: TRBV2
D: .

DNA: TGTGCCAGCAGTTTGAAACAGGGAGGGGGAACTAATGAAAAACTGTTTTTT
CDR3: CASSLKQGGGTNEKLFF
size: .
J: TRBJ1-4
V: TRBV28
D: .

DNA: TGCGCCAGCAGCTTGGCCGGCGGGGGGCAAGAGACCCAGTACTTC
CDR3: CASSLAGGGQETQYF
size: .
J: TRBJ2-5
V: TRBV5-1
D: TRBD2

DNA: TGTGCCAGCAGCGCGCCCGCAACTTCGAACACCGGGGAGCTGTTTTTT
CDR3: CASSAPATSNTGELFF
size: .
J: TRBJ2-2
V: TRBV11-3
D: .

DNA: TGTGCCAGCAGCTTGGTTAGGGACTCACTTAGCCCGTCCTACGAGCAGTACTTC
CDR3: CASSLVRDSLSPSYEQYF
size: .
J: TRBJ2-7
V: TRBV5-6
D: .

DNA: TGTGCCAGTAGGCGAACAGGGTACGGAAACACCATATATTTT
CDR3: CASRRTGYGNTIYF
size: .
J: TRBJ1-3
V: TRBV19
D: .

DNA: TGCGCCAGCAGCTTGGACGGGGGAAGCACAGATACGCAGTATTTT
CDR3: CASSLDGGSTDTQYF
size: few
J: TRBJ2-3
V: TRBV5-1
D: .

DNA: TGCGCCAGCAGCCCCCGGGACAATCAGCCCCAGCATTTT
CDR3: CASSPRDNQPQHF
size: .
J: TRBJ1-5
V: TRBV4-1
D: .

DNA: TGTGCCAGCTCACCACGCTTTCTTCAGGGGGCGGGGACAGATACGCAGTATTTT
CDR3: CASSPRFLQGAGTDTQYF
size: once
J: TRBJ2-3
V: TRBV18
D: TRBD1

DNA: TGTGCCAGCAGCGTAGCGGGGGGAGTTACGCAGTATTTT
CDR3: CASSVAGGVTQYF
size: once
J: TRBJ2-3
V: TRBV9
D: TRBD2

DNA: TGTGCCAGCAGCTTAGATGGGAGCCCAGAGGAGGGCTTT
CDR3: CASSLDGSPEEGF
size: .
J: TRBJ1-1
V: TRBV11-1
D: .

DNA: TGTGCCAGCAGCTTCCGACAGGGTGGTACCGGGGAGCTGTTTTTT
CDR3: CASSFRQGGTGELFF
size: .
J: TRBJ2-2
V: TRBV5-4
D: TRBD1

DNA: TGTGCCAGCAGTCACCCTGCAGGGGTTGAGACCCAGTACTTC
CDR3: CASSHPAGVETQYF
size: .
J: TRBJ2-5
V: TRBV6-1
D: .

DNA: TGTGCCAGCAGCTTAGCTAGCGGGGGAAGAGAGACCCAGTACTTC
CDR3: CASSLASGGRETQYF
size: .
J: TRBJ2-5
V: TRBV13
D: TRBD2

DNA: TGTGCCACCAGGCCAGGGGCGCTCGCCAATGAGCAGTTCTTC
CDR3: CATRPGALANEQFF
size: .
J: TRBJ2-1
V: TRBV6-5
D: .

DNA: TGTGCCAGCAGTCAAAAGCCCGCAAGCAATCAGCCCCAGCATTTT
CDR3: CASSQKPASNQPQHF
size: .
J: TRBJ1-5
V: TRBV6-6
D: .